The entry below gives a single TCR beta chain sequence along with its context. Its antigen is currently unknown. TCRdb keeps only in-frame clones here, not all; method: immunoSEQ multiplex PCR. The sample has 75,000 to 95,000 clones; approximately 90% are singletons. After removal of 5 bases from V and 4 bases from J, the junction contained 18 bases not matched to a gene. Germline CDR1 is SEHNR and CDR2 is FQNEAQ (reference sequence). This CDR3 region has 19 residues. The entry originates in a study of OX40 agonist ivuxolimab in advanced cancers. Study results and caveats: CD4+ and CD8+ blood T cells expanded clonally by week 6 at 0.1 to 3.0 mg/kg. Expanded clones belonging to CD8+ T cells outnumbered, on average, those of CD4+.

The rearrangement joins TRBV7-9 to TRBJ2-1; 9 nucleotides line up with TRBD2. Sequencing was performed on CD4+ or CD8+ T cells sorted from blood, taken in a trial of the OX40 agonist ivuxolimab. This receptor was obtained from an adult with an advanced solid tumor such as melanoma, head and neck, liver or kidney cancer. The CDR3 region has the DNA TGTGCCAGCAGCCCGGATCCGGAATTAGCGGGAGTGAATTACAATGAGCAGTTCTTC. Residues: CASSPDPELAGVNYNEQFF.